This TCR beta chain was profiled in a study of blood T cell repertoires in COVID-19. Study information: The cDNA or gDNA used as material had been derived from T cells, B-cell-depleted T cells, or PBMCs.

This table comes from immunoSEQ multiplex PCR, and its TCRdb copy is limited to in-frame clones, with some not included. The table shows under 250,000 clones, with about 90% occurring only once. CDR3 length equals 15 residues. The V gene end was trimmed by 4 bases and the J gene end by 5 bases; junction bases not matched to a gene: 9. Germline values: CDR1 LGHNA, CDR2 YSLEER. This receptor was identified in an elderly man with acute or convalescent COVID-19. V and J are TRBV4-3 and TRBJ2-5; 8 bases are shared with TRBD1. What was sequenced was peripheral blood. The CDR3 here is CASSLMTGEWETQYF. Here the CDR3 DNA reads TGCGCCAGCAGCCTAATGACAGGGGAATGGGAGACCCAGTACTTC.